The rows below give T cell receptor beta chains drawn from one sample of a study of Ad26.COV2.S vaccination and SARS-CoV-2 variants. Here immunoSEQ multiplex PCR was the method, and the copy in TCRdb shows in-frame clones only, minus some. The table has some 390,000 clones, approximately 89% seen once. The specimen was peripheral blood, collected in a trial of Ad26.COV2.S vaccine versus placebo. Receptors originate from a person between 18 and 60 years old who received the Ad26.COV2.S COVID-19 vaccine or a placebo. Both conserved end residues are part of each CDR3. A D gene is named only where the DNA matches it firmly. Clone size is not always given. Where it is, it says once, few, many or a class for expanded clones.

CDR3nt	CDR3aa	d_gene	v_gene	j_gene	abundance
TGTGCCTATGAAGCCCGGGACGCCTATAATTCACCCCTCCACTTT	CAYEARDAYNSPLHF	.	TRBV30	TRBJ1-6	.
TGTGCCAGCAGCGGGTTAAGCGGCGGGAACTACAATGAGCAGTTCTTC	CASSGLSGGNYNEQFF	.	TRBV7-6	TRBJ2-1	once
TGTGCCAGCAGCTTAAGCAACTCTGGAAACACCATATATTTT	CASSLSNSGNTIYF	.	TRBV7-3	TRBJ1-3	.
TGTGCCAGCAGCTTTGACAGACCCGGCTACACCTTC	CASSFDRPGYTF	.	TRBV7-8	TRBJ1-2	.
TGTGCCAGTAGTATGGGGGATCGGGAGACCCAGTACTTC	CASSMGDRETQYF	.	TRBV19	TRBJ2-5	.
TGCGCCAGCAGCCAGTCCGGGACAGGGGGCTACGAGCAGTACTTC	CASSQSGTGGYEQYF	TRBD1	TRBV4-3	TRBJ2-7	.
TGTGCCAGCAGCGGAGGGTTGGGGACCGGGGAGCTGTTTTTT	CASSGGLGTGELFF	.	TRBV9	TRBJ2-2	.
TGTGCCACCAGCGGGACGGACAATGAGCAGTTCTTC	CATSGTDNEQFF	TRBD2	TRBV7-9	TRBJ2-1	.
TGTGCCAGCAGTTTATCGAAAAGGGGAGAGGGGCTCGAGCAGTACTTC	CASSLSKRGEGLEQYF	.	TRBV27	TRBJ2-7	.
TGTGCCAGCAGCCTAGTCAGACAGCTGAACACTGAAGCTTTCTTT	CASSLVRQLNTEAFF	.	TRBV14	TRBJ1-1	.